These 29 T cell receptor beta chains were sequenced from one sample in a study of blood T cell repertoires in COVID-19. Repertoires were generated with immunoSEQ multiplex PCR, while TCRdb's copy carries only in-frame clones and drops some. The repertoire holds tens of thousands of clones, 83% seen once, with roughly 40% in the top ten. The sample consisted of peripheral blood. These receptor sequences come from a man aged 80 or over with active or convalescent COVID-19.

The V call is TRBV2, the J call TRBJ1-2; 12 nucleotides agree with TRBD1. The CDR3 consists of 17 residues. With V trimmed by 6 bases and J by 3 bases, 11 bases remained unmatched. From germline, CDR1 is SNHLY and CDR2 FYNNEI. The CDR3 nucleotides read TGTGCCAGCAGCGCACCGGGACAGGGGGCCTCGTACTATGGCTACACCTTC. It codes for CASSAPGQGASYYGYTF.

The chain joins TRBV2 to TRBJ2-5; D might be TRBD2 (5 bases). The germline V gene encodes CDR1 SNHLY and CDR2 FYNNEI. The ends were cut back, 6 bases at V and 4 bases at J, with 21 bases in the middle. The CDR3 is made up of 16 amino acids. CDR3 region: CASRDSTGKDLETQYF. The CDR3 DNA reads TGTGCCAGCAGGGATTCGACCGGGAAGGACCTAGAGACCCAGTACTTC. The variable domain in full, completed from reference TRBV2 and TRBJ2-5, reads EPEVTQTPSHQVTQMGQEVILRCVPISNHLYFYWYRQILGQKVEFLVSFYNNEISEKSEIFDDQFSVERPDGSNFTLKIRSTKLEDSAMYFCASRDSTGKDLETQYFGPGTRLLVL.

This chain connects TRBV15 to TRBJ2-1; possibly TRBD2 for D (5 bases). The CDR3 covers 16 residues. Trimming removed 0 bases at V and 0 bases at J, with 9 bases between. CDR1 and CDR2 (germline): LNHNV, YYDKDF (reference sequence). The CDR3 is CATSRDPGSSYNEQFF. In DNA form, the CDR3 reads TGTGCCACCAGCAGAGATCCGGGAAGCTCCTACAATGAGCAGTTCTTC.

The genes are TRBV4-1 and TRBJ2-1; 16 nucleotides agree with TRBD2. Germline V gives CDR1 MGHRA, CDR2 YSYEKL. J lost 6 bases, V lost 1 base, and 12 bases had no gene match. There are 20 residues in the CDR3. CDR3 loop: CASSQVPPPGLAGGRNEQFF. The DNA of the CDR3 is TGCGCCAGCAGCCAAGTTCCCCCCCCGGGACTAGCGGGAGGGCGCAATGAGCAGTTCTTC.

This clone was counted a few times. V usage is TRBV5-1 and J usage is TRBJ2-1; 11 bases are a match to TRBD1. Germline V lookup: CDR1 SGHRS, CDR2 YFSETQ. V shed 0 bases, J shed 3 bases, and the junction held 8 bases outside the gene matches. CDR3 length: 18 amino acids. CDR3 DNA sequence: TGCGCCAGCAGCTTGGTCGTTCAGGGGACAGGGGGCTACAATGAGCAGTTCTTC. It is translated as CASSLVVQGTGGYNEQFF.

The chain is built from TRBV6-6 and TRBJ1-4; no clear D. There are 12 residues in the CDR3. V lost 8 bases and J 8 bases, leaving 12 bases between the germline ends. Germline lookup yields CDR1 MNHNY and CDR2 SVGAGI (reference sequence). The CDR3 DNA reads as TGTGCCAGCGCGCGGGGTCGCGAAAAACTGTTTTTT. Encoded protein: CASARGREKLFF.

About this clone itself: Other nucleotide sequences in the sample specify the same CDR3. J is TRBJ2-5 and V is TRBV18; D gene ambiguous. Trimming shortened V by 3 bases and J by 1 base, and 6 bases separated the two germline ends. Germline V gene data show CDR1 as KGHSH and CDR2 as LQKENI. There are 13 residues in the CDR3. In nucleotides, the CDR3 is TGTGCCAGCTCACCTGCGGTCCAAGAGACCCAGTACTTC. Translated: CASSPAVQETQYF.

The V gene is TRBV30, the J gene TRBJ1-5; perhaps TRBD1 as D (6 bases). The CDR3 is 13 amino acids. CDR1 is GTSNPN, CDR2 SVGIG, per germline (reference sequence). Trimming took off 8 bases at V and 6 bases at J, with 17 bases between the two ends. For the CDR3, the DNA is TGTGCCGCAGGAGGGGGGGTCGGTCAGCCCCAGCATTTT. This codes for CAAGGGVGQPQHF.

The chain couples TRBV21-1 to TRBJ2-2; the DNA was not compared with TRBD2, the D call given in the table. TRBV21-1 is a pseudogene. The CDR3 spans 17 residues. This CDR3 is CASSTTSGRAQDGELFF. The CDR3 DNA reads TGTGCCAGCAGCACCACTAGCGGGAGGGCTCAGGACGGGGAGCTGTTTTTT.

The J gene is TRBJ2-5, the V gene TRBV7-9; 11 positions agree with TRBD2. With 4 bases clipped from V and 5 bases from J, the junction kept 12 bases outside the gene matches. The germline CDR1 and CDR2 sequences are SEHNR and FQNEAQ (reference sequence). The CDR3 spans 17 residues. The CDR3 loop reads CASSSRSWTSGRETQYF. The CDR3 DNA sequence: TGTGCCAGCAGCTCTAGATCATGGACTAGCGGGCGGGAGACCCAGTACTTC.

The CDR3 spells CAISTGQATLGNTIYF. CDR3 in DNA: TGTGCCATCAGCACGGGACAGGCCACACTAGGAAACACCATATATTTT. The chain joins TRBV10-3 to TRBJ1-3; 8 bases line up with TRBD1. V lost 6 bases to trimming and J lost 4 bases; unmatched junction nucleotides: 11. This CDR3 region has 16 residues. Germline loops: CDR1 ENHRY, CDR2 SYGVKD.

This rearrangement joins TRBV3-1 (or the pseudogene TRBV3-2) to TRBJ2-5; TRBD1 matches at 7 bases. CDR1 and CDR2 (germline): LGHDT, YNNKEL (reference sequence). CDR3 length: 16 residues. V was clipped by 2 bases and J by 0 bases; unmatched bases: 6. The CDR3 nucleotides read TGTGCCAGCAGCCAAAATTATGACAGGGACCAAGAGACCCAGTACTTC. Its protein is CASSQNYDRDQETQYF.

The DNA for the CDR3 is TGTGCCAGTAGTATAGGAGCAGGGCGCGGGGATCAGCCCCAGCATTTT. It translates to CASSIGAGRGDQPQHF. The rearrangement joins TRBV19 to TRBJ1-5; weak D call: TRBD1 (5 bases). Trimming pared 1 base from V and 5 bases from J, leaving 15 bases between. This CDR3 spans 16 amino acids. Germline CDR1 reads LNHDA; CDR2 reads SQIVND (reference sequence). The full variable domain, completed using reference TRBV19 and TRBJ1-5, is DGGITQSPKYLFRKEGQNVTLSCEQNLNHDAMYWYRQDPGQGLRLIYYSQIVNDFQKGDIAEGYSVSREKKESFPLTVTSAQKNPTAFYLCASSIGAGRGDQPQHFGDGTRLSIL.

The chain recombines TRBV9 with TRBJ2-3; TRBD2 aligns across 8 bases. Germline V gene sequence: CDR1 SGDLS, CDR2 YYNGEE. The V and J ends lost 0 bases and 0 bases, in that order; junction bases with no gene match: 3. This CDR3 is 16 amino acids long. The CDR3, as DNA: TGTGCCAGCAGCGTAGCGGGCGGGAGGAGCACAGATACGCAGTATTTT. Protein: CASSVAGGRSTDTQYF.

The rearrangement joins TRBV3-1 (or the pseudogene TRBV3-2) to TRBJ2-3; 9 bases map to TRBD2. Germline CDR1 is LGHDT and CDR2 is YNNKEL (reference sequence). V lost 3 bases, J lost 2 bases, and 15 bases stayed unmatched. This CDR3 has 19 amino acids. CDR3 in amino acids: CASSQGRGGVSAYTDTQYF. CDR3 bases: TGTGCCAGCAGCCAGGGTCGCGGGGGGGTTTCGGCCTACACAGATACGCAGTATTTT.

The chain uses TRBV28 and TRBJ2-7; 12 nucleotides line up with TRBD1. In germline, CDR1 is MDHEN, CDR2 SYDVKM. This CDR3 is built from 15 residues. Trimming at V came to 3 bases and at J to 7 bases, leaving 7 bases not matched to a gene. The DNA for the CDR3 is TGTGCCAGCAGTTTTTGGGACAGGGGGCGTCGAGAGCAGTACTTC. This gives the protein CASSFWDRGRREQYF. The entire variable domain, with the rest obtained from reference TRBV28 and TRBJ2-7, is as follows: DVKVTQSSRYLVKRTGEKVFLECVQDMDHENMFWYRQDPGLGLRLIYFSYDVKMKEKGDIPEGYSVSREKKERFSLILESASTNQTSMYLCASSFWDRGRREQYFGPGTRLTVT.

The CDR3: CASSSVQGAGNTIYF. CDR3 sequence (DNA): TGTGCCAGCAGCTCAGTACAGGGCGCTGGAAACACCATATATTTT. The chain couples TRBV7-2 to TRBJ1-3; maybe TRBD1 (6 bases). V shed 4 bases and J shed 2 bases, with 12 bases lying between them. Germline CDR1 SGHTA, CDR2 FQGNSA. The CDR3 has 15 residues.

This rearrangement joins TRBV6-1 to TRBJ1-1; D unresolved. This CDR3 comprises 14 residues. Between the trimmed V and J ends, which lost 1 base and 3 bases, there was a span of 9 bases. The germline gives CDR1 MNHNS, CDR2 SASEGT. The CDR3 nucleotides read TGTGCCAGCAGTGAAGAGTCAGTCCACACTGAAGCTTTCTTT. Translation: CASSEESVHTEAFF.

This clone appeared a single time. The chain combines TRBV7-2 with TRBJ1-1; a weak D match, TRBD1 (5 bases). The CDR3 is 13 amino acids. Per germline, CDR1 SGHTA and CDR2 FQGNSA. V lost 8 bases and J lost 1, with 11 bases in between. The CDR3 region is CASGRQQNTEAFF. For the CDR3, the DNA is TGTGCCAGCGGAAGACAGCAGAACACTGAAGCTTTCTTT.

J is TRBJ2-1 and V is TRBV9; 10 bases are a match to TRBD2. J lost 9 bases, V lost 0 bases, and 6 bases had no gene match. In germline, CDR1 is SGDLS, CDR2 YYNGEE. The CDR3 has 15 residues. CDR3 bases: TGTGCCAGCAGCGTAGAGTCTAGCGGGGGCTTTGAGCAGTTCTTC. It yields the protein CASSVESSGGFEQFF.

This clone appeared a single time. The J gene is TRBJ2-1, the V gene TRBV30; TRBD2 agrees at 7 bases. Germline CDR1 is GTSNPN and CDR2 is SVGIG (reference sequence). This CDR3 is built from 13 residues. Trimming removed 7 bases from V and 2 bases from J; junction bases left unmatched: 5. CDR3 nucleotides: TGTGCCTCACTGGGGGGGGCCTACAATGAGCAGTTCTTC. Translated, it gives CASLGGAYNEQFF.

This chain uses TRBV27 with TRBJ2-5, with 11 bases identical to TRBD1. V lost 7 bases and J lost 5; bases outside the gene matches: 6. The CDR3 is 14 residues long. Germline lookup yields CDR1 MNHEY and CDR2 SMNVEV (reference sequence). The CDR3 loop is CASKGQGASETQYF. The CDR3 DNA reads as TGTGCCAGCAAAGGACAGGGGGCTTCCGAGACCCAGTACTTC.

J is TRBJ1-4 and V is TRBV3-1 (or the pseudogene TRBV3-2), with 7 positions matching TRBD1. V was pared by 4 bases and J by 8 bases, with 7 bases of the junction left unmatched. The CDR3 contains 14 residues. Germline assignment: CDR1 LGHDT and CDR2 YNNKEL (reference sequence). The CDR3 DNA is TGTGCCAGCAGCCCGCGACAGGGCAACGAAAAACTGTTTTTT. Encoded protein: CASSPRQGNEKLFF.

V is TRBV29-1 and J is TRBJ1-1, with D unclear. Per germline, CDR1 SQVTM and CDR2 ANQGSEA. Trimming pared 4 bases from V and 0 bases from J, leaving 12 bases between. This CDR3 is built from 14 residues. The CDR3 loop is CSVVLVALNTEAFF. CDR3 nucleotide sequence: TGCAGCGTTGTCTTAGTAGCTCTGAACACTGAAGCTTTCTTT.

The chain recombines TRBV19 with TRBJ1-1; tentative D call: TRBD1 (6 bases). Germline-derived CDR1 and CDR2 are LNHDA and SQIVND (reference sequence). This CDR3 is built from 13 residues. V lost 3 bases and J 5 bases, leaving 10 bases between the germline ends. Written as DNA, the CDR3 is TGTGCCAGTAGTATTAACAGGGTGACTGAAGCTTTCTTT. Encoded protein: CASSINRVTEAFF.

The chain combines TRBV6-5 with TRBJ1-2; no firm D call. The V gene's germline CDR1 is MNHEY and CDR2 SVGAGI. The V gene lost 6 bases and the J gene lost 0 bases, with 11 bases spanning the gap. The CDR3 is 14 residues long. CDR3 coding DNA: TGTGCCAGCAGCTACCAGACACCTAACTATGGCTACACCTTC. It is translated as CASSYQTPNYGYTF.

The rearrangement links TRBV9 to TRBJ1-4; D call uncertain. The CDR3 has 14 residues. From germline, CDR1 is SGDLS and CDR2 YYNGEE. V was pared by 7 bases and J by 3 bases, with 13 bases between. The CDR3, as DNA: TGTGCCAGCTCGTCGGGGTTGGCTAATGAAAAACTGTTTTTT. Its protein is CASSSGLANEKLFF.

The V gene is TRBV9, the J gene TRBJ1-5, with 7 bases lining up with TRBD1. V lost 3 bases to trimming and J lost 6 bases; unmatched junction nucleotides: 6. CDR1 SGDLS and CDR2 YYNGEE come from the germline V gene. The length of the CDR3 is 14 residues. The CDR3, as DNA: TGTGCCAGCAGCGCCTCGACAGGGACTCAGCCCCAGCATTTT. It translates to CASSASTGTQPQHF.

The genes are TRBV15 and TRBJ2-1, with D tentatively TRBD1 (5 bases). Between the trimmed V and J ends, which lost 5 bases and 9 bases, there was a span of 14 bases. The CDR3 covers 13 residues. Looked up from germline, CDR1 is LNHNV and CDR2 is YYDKDF (reference sequence). CDR3 sequence reads: CATSATRATEQFF. CDR3 nucleotides: TGTGCCACCAGCGCTACCAGGGCGACTGAGCAGTTCTTC.